This entry lists 9 T cell receptor beta chains sequenced from one sample in a study of Tregs in tolerant kidney transplant recipients. Recipients received nonmyeloablative bone marrow transplants from related graft donors, with transient mixed chimerism. Generated by immunoSEQ multiplex PCR, the TCRdb table keeps only in-frame clones and is missing some. The sample has 90,000 or so clones, under 95% seen once; the top ten hold roughly 1.7%. The specimen was CD4+ T cells from blood (PBMCs), collected 12 months after the transplant. The receptors were gathered from a human patient who received a combined kidney and bone marrow transplant. Part of the T cell pool may stem from the graft donor.

The chain joins TRBV5-4 to TRBJ2-5; a weak D match, TRBD2 (5 bases). Germline values: CDR1 SGHNT, CDR2 YYREEE (reference sequence). Trimming shortened V by 1 base and J by 3 bases, and 13 bases separated the two germline ends. This CDR3 comprises 15 residues. CDR3 DNA sequence: TGTGCCAGCAGCTTGACGGGGAAATTGGAAGAGACCCAGTACTTC. This encodes CASSLTGKLEETQYF.

The chain has TRBV7-2 and TRBJ2-5, with TRBD2 identical over 12 bases. Germline-derived CDR1 and CDR2 are SGHTA and FQGNSA. CDR3 length: 17 residues. The junction had 14 bases not matched to a gene; V was cut back by 5 bases and J by 7 bases. The CDR3 DNA follows: TGTGCCAGCAGCGTCCATAATCTAGCGGGGGGGCCGGGGACCCAGTACTTC. Translation gives CASSVHNLAGGPGTQYF.

The chain has TRBV7-7 and TRBJ1-3; perhaps TRBD1 as D (5 bases). This CDR3 has 17 residues. Germline V gene data show CDR1 as SSHAT and CDR2 as FNYEAQ (reference sequence). V was trimmed by 3 bases and J by 0 bases, leaving 15 bases between them. The CDR3 loop is CASSFLRDSRSGNTIYF. Here the CDR3 DNA reads TGTGCCAGCAGCTTCTTAAGAGACAGTCGCTCTGGAAACACCATATATTTT.

V gene TRBV27 combines with J gene TRBJ2-1; TRBD2 aligns across 11 bases. V shed 5 bases and J 6 bases; nucleotides not matched to a gene: 9. Germline loops: CDR1 MNHEY, CDR2 SMNVEV (reference sequence). The CDR3 runs to 16 residues. CDR3 bases: TGTGCCAGCAGTACCCGTCTAGCGGGAGGACGCAATGAGCAGTTCTTC. Its translation: CASSTRLAGGRNEQFF.

This rearrangement joins TRBV7-2 to TRBJ2-2; D unclear. Looked up from germline, CDR1 is SGHTA and CDR2 is FQGNSA. V lost 1 base to trimming and J lost 7 bases, with 10 bases between them. The CDR3 is 14 amino acids. CDR3 in amino acids: CASSLGAGLGELFF. The CDR3 DNA reads as TGTGCCAGCAGCTTAGGTGCAGGTCTCGGGGAGCTGTTTTTT. The full variable domain, in which reference TRBV7-2 and TRBJ2-2 provide the parts outside the CDR3, is GAGVSQSPSNKVTEKGKDVELRCDPISGHTALYWYRQSLGQGLEFLIYFQGNSAPDKSGLPSDRFSAERTGGSVSTLTIQRTQQEDSAVYLCASSLGAGLGELFFGEGSRLTVL.

The rearrangement links TRBV7-2 to TRBJ2-7; 10 bases are a match to TRBD2. V lost 1 base and J lost 0; bases outside the gene matches: 6. Germline loops: CDR1 SGHTA, CDR2 FQGNSA. The length of the CDR3 is 17 residues. The CDR3 loop reads CASSLDHASGSSYEQYF. In nucleotides, the CDR3 is TGTGCCAGCAGCTTAGATCACGCTAGCGGGAGCTCCTACGAGCAGTACTTC.

Regarding this clone: Other DNA sequences from this sample encode an identical CDR3 as well. V is TRBV5-1 and J is TRBJ2-5; 9 bases line up with TRBD1. The germline CDR1 and CDR2 sequences are SGHRS and YFSETQ. V was clipped by 3 bases and J by 5 bases; unmatched bases: 5. CDR3 size: 14 residues. CDR3 bases: TGCGCCAGCAGCTCAGGACAGGGGCGCGAGACCCAGTACTTC. Its protein is CASSSGQGRETQYF.

The V call is TRBV27, the J call TRBJ2-2; 8 nucleotides match TRBD1. The ends lost 5 bases at V and 6 bases at J; junction bases unmatched: 8. The germline V gene has CDR1 MNHEY and CDR2 SMNVEV (reference sequence). The CDR3 sequence is 15 residues long. The CDR3, as DNA: TGTGCCAGCAGTGCCAAGACAGGGGCCGCCGGGGAGCTGTTTTTT. Its translation is CASSAKTGAAGELFF.

The chain has TRBV4-3 and TRBJ2-1; 10 bases match TRBD2. The V and J ends lost 2 bases and 2 bases, in that order; junction bases with no gene match: 3. CDR1 and CDR2 (germline): LGHNA, YSLEER. CDR3 size: 16 residues. The DNA of the CDR3 is TGCGCCAGCAGCCAATTCAGCGGGAGGGCCTACAATGAGCAGTTCTTC. Amino acids: CASSQFSGRAYNEQFF.